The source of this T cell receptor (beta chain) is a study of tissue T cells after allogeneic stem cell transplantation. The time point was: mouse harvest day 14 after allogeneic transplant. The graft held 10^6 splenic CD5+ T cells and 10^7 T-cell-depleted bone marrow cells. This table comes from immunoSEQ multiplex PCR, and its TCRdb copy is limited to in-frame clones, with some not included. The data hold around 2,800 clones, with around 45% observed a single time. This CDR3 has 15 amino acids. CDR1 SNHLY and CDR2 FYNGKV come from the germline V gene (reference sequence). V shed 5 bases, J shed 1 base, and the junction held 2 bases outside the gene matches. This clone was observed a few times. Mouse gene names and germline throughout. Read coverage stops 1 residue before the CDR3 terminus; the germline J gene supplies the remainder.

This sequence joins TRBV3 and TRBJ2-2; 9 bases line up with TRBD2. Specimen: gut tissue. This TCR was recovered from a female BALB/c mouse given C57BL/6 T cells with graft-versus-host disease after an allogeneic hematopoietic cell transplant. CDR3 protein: CASSQGLGNTGQLYF. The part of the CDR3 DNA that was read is TGTGCCAGCAGCCAGGGACTGGGAAACACCGGGCAGCTCTAC.